This record looks at one TCR beta chain sequence and its context. What this receptor recognizes is not known. No base quality values were provided; no much bigger clone lies one nucleotide off. Systemically healthy Caucasian individuals from Russia, some 36 in total and aged roughly 6 to 100 years, were included as donors. Approximately 11 milliliters of peripheral blood were drawn from each donor into EDTA-treated Vacutainer tubes. PBMCs were isolated by Ficoll-Paque density-gradient centrifugation, with at least 7 million obtained per sample. Total RNA, at least 6 micrograms per sample, was extracted from PBMCs with Trizol reagent. Naive CD45RAhigh/CD27high T cell percentages were measured by flow cytometry on a PBMC aliquot from every donor. There are 15 amino acids in the CDR3, from cysteine to phenylalanine inclusive. The kept DNA is CDR3 alone, 45 bases in frame from the first base. As encoded in the germline V gene, CDR1 is WSHSY while CDR2 is SAAADI. The germline V end is reduced by 6 bases and the J end by 0 bases; junction bases left unmatched: 8.

This sample was taken from a study of blood T cells in healthy people across ages (dated by TCRdb to the mid-2010s). About the investigation overall: In model experiments, template switching captured roughly one uniquely barcoded TCR beta cDNA molecule for every two T cells. Using deep sequencing normalized with unique cDNA molecular identifiers, the study measured how TCR beta repertoire diversity changes with age. The donors were divided into four age groups: young (average around 17 years), middle-aged (roughly 42), aged (roughly 66) and long-lived (around 80). To avoid experimental bias, donors of different ages were spread randomly across the sequencing lanes. Using the same blood draw, the study looked at two additional independent replicas of 1 million unique cDNA reads for two donors, one aged 18 to 30 and the other aged 80 or older.

The receptor library was made with 5' RACE. Sequencing relied on an Illumina HiSeq 2500. A second PCR of about 6 to 12 cycles was run with a J-beta primer mix and a sample-barcoded 5' primer. A unique molecular identifier was introduced onto each TCR beta cDNA molecule by a template-switch 5' adaptor carrying 12 random nucleotides. Each sample yielded at least 3 million CDR3-containing paired-end reads. All of the RNA was converted into first-strand cDNA using the Mint cDNA synthesis kit, with a TRBC-specific oligonucleotide serving as the primer. Following uracil-DNA glycosylase treatment, all cDNA underwent a first 18-cycle PCR with the universal primers M1SS and BC2_uni_R. For the original study's pipeline: Each sample was normalized by randomly selecting 1 million high-quality reads, each carrying a distinct molecular identifier. Instead of being binned into consensus sequences, reads that shared molecular identifiers were thrown out. MiTCR, set to a Q25 quality threshold and the strictest error-elimination algorithm, was used for CDR3 identification, clonotype clustering and error correction. A nonparametric unseen species model with Euler transformation was used to estimate lower-bound total TCR beta diversity. Clones were called with MiXCR by TCRdb after fastp trimmed the public reads at Q25, and only in-frame beta chains were retained. CDR3 protein sequences are deduplicated, and each keeps its most common genes and DNA. The V and J calls were not made by the authors but by TCRdb's processing. Here the sample has over a million distinct CDR3 sequences; approximately 59% occur a single time. The ten largest account for approximately 7% of the sample.

Points the paper makes about the study in general: Estimates of total diversity based on one million sequenced T cells were considered lower bounds and underestimates. Bulk unsorted PBMC profiling prevented conclusive comparison of naive and antigen-experienced compartments. As age increased, observed TCR beta diversity per million T cells dropped in a roughly linear way, and a significant reduction was already evident by age 40. There was a strong correlation between observed TCR beta diversity and the percentage of naive T cells measured by flow cytometry. Because the CMV infection status of the donors was unknown, age-related changes in expanded clonotypes may potentially have been confounded. Compared with the aged group, the long-lived group had more naive CD4+ T cells, fewer expanded clones and increased TCR diversity, a pattern suggesting age selection.

This TCR was sampled from a man aged 18 to 30 in good health. What was sequenced was blood. The sequence is built from TRBV10-2 and TRBJ2-7; 7 middle bases align to TRBD2. The CDR3 region has the sequence CASSAIAGPSYEQYF. The bases read TGCGCCAGCAGCGCTATAGCGGGCCCCTCCTACGAGCAGTACTTC.